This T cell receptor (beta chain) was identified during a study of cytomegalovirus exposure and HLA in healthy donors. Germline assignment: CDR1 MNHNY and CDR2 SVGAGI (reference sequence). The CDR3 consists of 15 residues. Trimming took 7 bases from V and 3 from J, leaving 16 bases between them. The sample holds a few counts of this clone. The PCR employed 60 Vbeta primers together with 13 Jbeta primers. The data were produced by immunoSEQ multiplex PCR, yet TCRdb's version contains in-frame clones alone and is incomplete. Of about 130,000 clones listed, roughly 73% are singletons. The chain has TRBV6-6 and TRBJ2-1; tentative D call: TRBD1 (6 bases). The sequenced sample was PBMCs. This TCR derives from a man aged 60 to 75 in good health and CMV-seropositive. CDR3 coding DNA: TGTGCCAGCACTCCTAGGAAGGGGGTCTACAATGAGCAGTTCTTC. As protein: CASTPRKGVYNEQFF.